One sample yielded the 27 T cell receptor beta chains listed below, sequenced in a study of vaccination and CD4 T cells after COVID-19. Treatment given: 10-day PBMC culture with coronavirus spike peptide pools or control peptides (ViraFEST assay). Cultured CD4+ T cell DNA underwent sequencing with the Oncomine TCR Beta short-read assay. MiXCR, applied by TCRdb to the PCR reads, yields one record per CDR3 protein. This repertoire shows approximately 13,000 distinct CDR3 sequences, about 40% found once; its top ten account for about 20%. These receptors' targets are unknown. The sequenced sample was CD4+ T cells from blood, cultured in vitro, obtained before SARS-CoV-2 vaccination. Every receptor here comes from a human donor who had recovered from COVID-19.

The chain couples TRBV7-2 to TRBJ2-1, with 9 bases aligning to TRBD1. The J segment lost 4 bases and the V segment lost 5 bases, leaving 6 bases of the junction unmatched. The CDR3 runs 15 residues. The germline gives CDR1 SGHTA, CDR2 FQGNSA. CDR3 sequence: CASSLGTGPYNEQFF. CDR3 DNA sequence: TGTGCCAGCAGCCTCGGGACAGGGCCTTACAATGAGCAGTTCTTC.

V is TRBV30 and J is TRBJ1-1; D gene ambiguous. V gave up 3 bases and J gave up 1 base, with 12 bases separating them. The CDR3 totals 14 residues. CDR1 is GTSNPN and CDR2 is SVGIG in the germline V gene (reference sequence). The CDR3 is CAWRPREGNTEAFF. The CDR3 nucleotides are TGTGCCTGGAGACCCCGAGAAGGGAACACTGAAGCTTTCTTT.

The rearrangement joins TRBV19 to TRBJ1-1; 8 bases agree with TRBD1. This CDR3 has 15 amino acids. The V gene end was trimmed by 5 bases and the J gene end by 6 bases; junction bases not matched to a gene: 11. Germline V gene lookup returns CDR1 LNHDA and CDR2 SQIVND (reference sequence). The CDR3 nucleotides are TGTGCCAGTAGTGTAGGACAGGGTACGGGCGCTGAAGCTTTCTTT. This encodes CASSVGQGTGAEAFF.

In its sample, this clonotype was seen a few times. The V and J genes are TRBV6-4 and TRBJ1-1; D is unclear. The CDR3 has 13 amino acids. The germline V gene encodes CDR1 MRHNA and CDR2 SNTAGT. Between the trimmed V and J ends, which lost 6 bases and 5 bases, there was a span of 13 bases. This chain's CDR3 is CASSPSLQTEAFF. The CDR3 nucleotides are TGTGCCAGCAGCCCATCTCTCCAAACTGAAGCTTTCTTT.

The chain employs TRBV7-9 and TRBJ1-4, with 11 positions matching TRBD1. Germline CDR1 reads SEHNR; CDR2 reads FQNEAQ (reference sequence). This CDR3 comprises 15 residues. The V and J ends lost 5 bases and 7 bases, in that order; junction bases with no gene match: 6. The DNA of the CDR3 is TGTGCCAGCAGCGGGACAGGGGGTCTAGGTGAAAAACTGTTTTTT. Its translation is CASSGTGGLGEKLFF. Full variable domain (missing parts from reference TRBV7-9 and TRBJ1-4): DTGVSQNPRHKITKRGQNVTFRCDPISEHNRLYWYRQTLGQGPEFLTYFQNEAQLEKSRLLSDRFSAERPKGSFSTLEIQRTEQGDSAMYLCASSGTGGLGEKLFFGSGTQLSVL.

The chain carries TRBV6-5 and TRBJ2-4; weak D call: TRBD2 (5 bases). The CDR3 sequence is 14 residues long. Trimming pared 0 bases from V and 6 bases from J, leaving 9 bases between. CDR1 is MNHEY, CDR2 SVGAGI, per germline. The CDR3 region is CASSYSGAPNIQYF. The CDR3 DNA follows: TGTGCCAGCAGTTACTCGGGAGCCCCAAACATTCAGTACTTC.

The V call is TRBV7-2, the J call TRBJ2-1; weak D call: TRBD1 (5 bases). V dropped 2 bases and J dropped 2 bases, with 10 bases sitting between them. The CDR3 covers 15 residues. Germline CDR1 and CDR2: SGHTA and FQGNSA. CDR3 sequence reads: CASSLLKQAYNEQFF. CDR3 DNA sequence: TGTGCCAGCAGCTTATTAAAACAGGCCTACAATGAGCAGTTCTTC.

The sample holds one count of this clonotype. J is TRBJ2-7 and V is TRBV9, with 11 nucleotides matching TRBD2. The trim removed 0 bases at V and 3 bases at J, leaving 5 bases unmatched. Looked up from germline, CDR1 is SGDLS and CDR2 is YYNGEE. CDR3 size: 16 residues. The CDR3 DNA reads TGTGCCAGCAGCGTAGATGGCGGGACTAGCGGCTACGAGCAGTACTTC. Translated, it gives CASSVDGGTSGYEQYF.

The chain combines TRBV20-1 with TRBJ2-1; weak D call: TRBD1 (5 bases). There are 14 residues in the CDR3. Germline CDR1 and CDR2: DFQATT and SNEGSKA (reference sequence). Trimming pared 1 base from V and 8 bases from J, leaving 15 bases between. CDR3 nucleotide sequence: TGCAGTGCTAGAGGCCAGGGCAATCCATATGAGCAGTTCTTC. Its translation: CSARGQGNPYEQFF.

The chain carries TRBV6-4 and TRBJ2-1; 11 nucleotides align to TRBD2. This CDR3 has 16 residues. Germline V CDR1 and CDR2: MRHNA, SNTAGT. Germline trimming cut 3 bases from V and 10 bases from J; bases unmatched to any gene: 11. CDR3 sequence reads: CASSEAGTSGSREQFF. In DNA, the CDR3 is TGTGCCAGCAGTGAAGCCGGGACTAGCGGTTCTAGAGAGCAGTTCTTC.

This clonotype is termed medium-sized. This chain joins TRBV7-2 and TRBJ2-5; TRBD1 or TRBD2 may be the D gene (5 bases each). This CDR3 has 15 amino acids. Per the germline V gene, CDR1 is SGHTA and CDR2 is FQGNSA. V lost 5 bases and J lost 1, with 14 bases in between. CDR3 DNA: TGTGCCAGCAGCACCCGACGGGACCTCCAAGAGACCCAGTACTTC. Amino acids: CASSTRRDLQETQYF.

As for this clonotype: The germline gene is not matched at one end of the junction; a read error may be the cause. V usage is TRBV4-2 and J usage is TRBJ2-3, with TRBD2 matching over 10 bases. Germline V gives CDR1 LGHNA, CDR2 YNFKEQ. The CDR3 runs 16 residues. For the CDR3, the DNA is TGTGCCAGCAACCAAGCGGGAGGGCTAGAATCTGGAACGCAGTATTTT. This gives the protein CASNQAGGLESGTQYF.

The chain uses TRBV7-6 and TRBJ2-7, with TRBD1 identical over 8 bases. CDR1 and CDR2 from the germline V gene are SGHVS and FNYEAQ. V lost 6 bases and J lost 3; bases outside the gene matches: 7. This CDR3 has 14 amino acids. CDR3 region: CASSRGTGLYEQYF. The CDR3 coding sequence is TGTGCCAGCAGTCGGGGGACAGGTCTCTACGAGCAGTACTTC.

The chain couples TRBV9 to TRBJ1-2; tentative D call: TRBD1 (6 bases). Trimming took 4 bases from V and 10 from J, leaving 14 bases between them. The CDR3 is 12 amino acids. The germline gives CDR1 SGDLS, CDR2 YYNGEE. The CDR3 bases are TGTGCCAGCAGCACCCCGGCAGGGGTCTACACCTTC. Translating gives CASSTPAGVYTF.

The chain uses TRBV7-9 and TRBJ2-7, with 9 bases matching TRBD1. Trimming took 2 bases from V and 7 from J; bases not matched to a gene: 6. The CDR3 has 14 residues. Germline CDR1 and CDR2: SEHNR and FQNEAQ (reference sequence). The CDR3 sequence: CASSLKQGALEQYF. The CDR3 coding sequence is TGTGCCAGCAGCTTAAAACAGGGGGCTTTGGAGCAGTACTTC.

The gene calls are TRBV7-8 and TRBJ1-5; D call uncertain. The CDR3 consists of 13 residues. V gave up 1 base and J gave up 7 bases, with 8 bases separating them. The germline gives CDR1 SGHVS, CDR2 FQNEAQ. CDR3 region: CASSLGLQQPQHF. Written as DNA, the CDR3 is TGTGCCAGCAGCTTAGGATTACAACAGCCCCAGCATTTT.

The rearrangement links TRBV7-2 to TRBJ2-6, with a tentative D call TRBD1 (6 bases). The CDR3 is 16 amino acids. The germline gives CDR1 SGHTA, CDR2 FQGNSA. Trimming pared 7 bases from V and 1 base from J, leaving 14 bases between. CDR3 in amino acids: CASTRQVLSGANVLTF. The CDR3 nucleotides read TGTGCCAGCACCCGACAGGTTCTATCTGGGGCCAACGTCCTGACTTTC.

V and J are TRBV20-1 and TRBJ1-5; D might be TRBD1 (6 bases). Germline V gene lookup returns CDR1 DFQATT and CDR2 SNEGSKA (reference sequence). Trimming took 5 bases from V and 6 from J, leaving 14 bases between them. The CDR3 sequence is 13 residues long. Written as DNA, the CDR3 is TGCAGTGCTGGGCTAGGGGGATCTCAGCCCCAGCATTTT. This translates into CSAGLGGSQPQHF.

The V gene is TRBV6-1, the J gene TRBJ1-5, with 8 bases aligning to TRBD1. The CDR3 loop spans 16 amino acids. CDR1 is MNHNS and CDR2 is SASEGT in the germline V gene. The J segment lost 7 bases and the V segment lost 6 bases, leaving 14 bases of the junction unmatched. This chain's CDR3 is CASRPSRTGFGQPQHF. CDR3 in DNA: TGTGCCAGCAGACCCTCCCGGACAGGGTTCGGACAGCCCCAGCATTTT.

The chain employs TRBV6-5 and TRBJ1-2; TRBD1 agrees at 10 bases. After removal of 0 bases from V and 8 bases from J, the junction contained 3 bases not matched to a gene. The CDR3 consists of 14 residues. Looked up from germline, CDR1 is MNHEY and CDR2 is SVGAGI. CDR3 in DNA: TGTGCCAGCAGTTACTCGACAGGGGGCAAGGGCTACACCTTC. Protein product: CASSYSTGGKGYTF.

The chain uses TRBV28 and TRBJ2-7; D not resolved. V lost 8 bases and J lost 0, with 5 bases in between. The germline gives CDR1 MDHEN, CDR2 SYDVKM. The CDR3 totals 11 residues. The CDR3 is CASSASYEQYF. As DNA, the CDR3 is TGTGCCAGCTCCGCCTCCTACGAGCAGTACTTC.

The sample holds a few counts of this clonotype. This chain links TRBV6-1 with TRBJ1-5; maybe TRBD1 (5 bases). The V end lost 10 bases, the J end lost 3 bases, and 16 bases lay between the germline ends. The germline V gene has CDR1 MNHNS and CDR2 SASEGT. The CDR3 sequence is 14 residues long. CDR3 nucleotide sequence: TGTGCCATCACCGGGACGGTCGACAATCAGCCCCAGCATTTT. Its protein is CAITGTVDNQPQHF.

A few counts support this clonotype. The CDR3 is CSASSSSRAGGTDTQYF. The DNA of the CDR3 is TGCAGTGCTAGTTCGTCCAGTAGGGCAGGGGGCACAGATACGCAGTATTTT. The chain links TRBV20-1 to TRBJ2-3, with D possibly matching TRBD1 (6 bases). The CDR3 is 17 amino acids. Trimming shortened V by 3 bases and J by 1 base, and 20 bases separated the two germline ends. Germline assignment: CDR1 DFQATT and CDR2 SNEGSKA (reference sequence).

The chain employs TRBV11-2 and TRBJ1-1; a weak D match, TRBD1 (5 bases). CDR1 is SGHAT, CDR2 FQNNGV, per germline. V gave up 5 bases and J gave up 1 base, with 23 bases separating them. The CDR3 spans 18 residues. The CDR3 region has the DNA TGTGCCAGCAGCACTAAGTGGGGGTGGTCGATAGGGAACACTGAAGCTTTCTTT. This encodes CASSTKWGWSIGNTEAFF.

This clonotype has only a few counts. This chain connects TRBV15 to TRBJ1-2; possibly TRBD1 for D (5 bases). Germline loops: CDR1 LNHNV, CDR2 YYDKDF (reference sequence). Trimming removed 6 bases from V and 8 bases from J, with 19 bases in between. This CDR3 is 14 amino acids long. This CDR3 reads CATRLEGGANGYTF. The CDR3 DNA is TGTGCCACCAGACTGGAGGGAGGGGCTAACGGCTACACCTTC.

This clonotype turned up a few times. The V call is TRBV6-2 or TRBV6-3, the J call TRBJ1-1; 7 nucleotides line up with TRBD1. Germline V gene sequence: CDR1 MNHEY, CDR2 SVGEGT. The CDR3 is made up of 14 amino acids. V lost 7 bases and J lost 1; bases outside the gene matches: 6. CDR3 sequence: CASTQRQGNTEAFF. In DNA, the CDR3 is TGTGCCAGCACACAACGACAGGGGAACACTGAAGCTTTCTTT.

V is TRBV7-9 and J is TRBJ1-2, with D hard to call. CDR3 length: 13 residues. In germline, CDR1 is SEHNR, CDR2 FQNEAQ (reference sequence). V lost 4 bases and J 3 bases, leaving 9 bases between the germline ends. The CDR3 DNA reads as TGTGCCAGCAGCTCGGAAGCGGACTATGGCTACACCTTC. It encodes CASSSEADYGYTF.